This T cell receptor (beta chain) was recorded in a study of shared clonotypes between healthy human individuals. Profiled with immunoSEQ multiplex PCR; TCRdb holds only in-frame clones, not every one. This sample has approximately 940,000 clones; over 60% occur once, and the top ten carry approximately 1.5%. Trimming shortened V by 6 bases and J by 1 base, and 15 bases separated the two germline ends. The CDR3 totals 15 residues. CDR1 is MNHEY, CDR2 SVGAGI, per germline. The sequence was collected from a man younger than 35 in good health. Sequenced: memory CD4+ T cells sorted from blood. Subset indicated: CD45RA-negative fraction. The rearrangement uses TRBV6-5 and TRBJ1-1; possibly TRBD1 for D (6 bases). This CDR3 is CASRPGGRWNTEAFF. The CDR3 DNA sequence: TGTGCCAGCAGGCCGGGGGGCCGCTGGAACACTGAAGCTTTCTTT.